Sequencing of this T cell receptor beta chain was carried out in a study of OX40 agonist ivuxolimab in advanced cancers. Here immunoSEQ multiplex PCR was the method, and the copy in TCRdb shows in-frame clones only, minus some. Among more than 85,000 clones listed, about 92% were seen once. Per the germline V gene, CDR1 is MDHEN and CDR2 is SYDVKM. The V gene lost 7 bases and the J gene lost 2 bases, with 16 bases spanning the gap. CDR3 length: 15 amino acids. The receptor was derived from an adult with an advanced solid tumor such as melanoma, head and neck, liver or kidney cancer. The sample in question was CD4+ or CD8+ T cells sorted from blood, obtained in a trial of the OX40 agonist ivuxolimab. J is TRBJ2-3 and V is TRBV28, with D tentatively TRBD2 (7 bases). This chain's CDR3 is CASMGAGAHTDTQYF. Here the CDR3 DNA reads TGTGCCAGCATGGGGGCGGGGGCCCACACAGATACGCAGTATTTT.